This T cell receptor beta chain originates from a study of blood T cell repertoires in COVID-19. The wider study: PBMCs, B-cell-depleted T cells, or T cells provided the cDNA or gDNA that made up the material.

Per the authors' pipeline: How many nucleated cells were present was estimated from reference gene primer amplification. Some clones are missing from TCRdb's copy, which holds only in-frame ones; the method was immunoSEQ multiplex PCR. The V and J calls and the clone size are those of that table, but D and trimming were determined from the DNA. This repertoire shows more than 200,000 clones, more than 75% found once; its top ten account for 5.5% to 8.5%. Germline loops: CDR1 SGHRS, CDR2 YFSETQ. The V end was cut by 4 bases, the J end by 3 bases, with 10 bases between. The CDR3 covers 13 residues. Participants were aged roughly 18 to 95 years, lived in 20 to 30 US areas, and enrolled virtually. Participants reported their clinical history, and cohort assignment relied on those reports.

This receptor was obtained from a man aged 30 to 39 in a cohort exposed to, infected with or recovered from COVID-19 (not recorded which). The chain joins TRBV5-1 to TRBJ1-1; D is unresolved. The sequenced material came from PBMCs or T cells enriched from blood (not recorded which). This chain's CDR3 is CASSTKHHTEAFF. The CDR3 nucleotides read TGCGCCAGCAGCACAAAACACCACACTGAAGCTTTCTTT. Complete variable domain (other parts from reference TRBV5-1 and TRBJ1-1): KAGVTQTPRYLIKTRGQQVTLSCSPISGHRSVSWYQQTPGQGLQFLFEYFSETQRNKGNFPGRFSGRQFSNSRSEMNVSTLELGDSALYLCASSTKHHTEAFFGQGTRLTVV.